These 10 T cell receptor beta chains originate from one sample sequenced in a study of blood T cell repertoires in COVID-19. Libraries were prepared by immunoSEQ multiplex PCR; TCRdb keeps only in-frame clonotypes and omits some of them. The sample contains tens of thousands of clones, 84% of which appear only once. Material: peripheral blood. All receptors derive from a man in his sixties with acute or convalescent COVID-19.

This clone was seen once. Compared with germline, one end of the junction differs, possibly owing to a read error. CDR3 amino acids: CASRLGQGIYTF. CDR3 coding DNA: TGCGCCAGCAGATTGGGACAGGGAATCTACACCTTC. The chain is built from TRBV5-1 and TRBJ1-2; 9 positions agree with TRBD1. The germline V gene encodes CDR1 SGHRS and CDR2 YFSETQ. This CDR3 region has 12 residues. Variable domain in full (rest from reference TRBV5-1 and TRBJ1-2): KAGVTQTPRYLIKTRGQQVTLSCSPISGHRSVSWYQQTPGQGLQFLFEYFSETQRNKGNFPGRFSGRQFSNSRSEMNVSTLELGDSALYLCASRLGQGIYTFGSGTRLTVV.

This clone showed up just once. The CDR3 loop reads CASSTGISYNSPLHF. The CDR3 DNA reads as TGTGCCAGTAGTACAGGGATCTCCTATAATTCACCCCTCCACTTT. The chain combines TRBV19 with TRBJ1-6; possible D gene TRBD1, 5 bases. Germline V gene sequence: CDR1 LNHDA, CDR2 SQIVND (reference sequence). The CDR3 spans 15 residues. V dropped 4 bases and J dropped 0 bases, with 7 bases sitting between them.

This clone was detected only a few times. The chain has TRBV5-4 and TRBJ2-2, with 9 bases aligning to TRBD1. The ends lost 4 bases at V and 3 bases at J; junction bases unmatched: 4. Germline CDR1 SGHNT, CDR2 YYREEE (reference sequence). CDR3 length: 15 residues. In DNA form, the CDR3 reads TGTGCCAGCAGCCGACAGGGGGTTTACACCGGGGAGCTGTTTTTT. This encodes CASSRQGVYTGELFF.

This chain connects TRBV5-6 to TRBJ1-5; D is possibly TRBD1 (6 bases). The CDR3 length is 14 residues. V dropped 4 bases and J dropped 8 bases, with 16 bases sitting between them. The germline gives CDR1 SGHDT, CDR2 YYEEEE. DNA for the CDR3: TGTGCCAGCAGCACCGGGACATTGGTTGAGCCCCAGCATTTT. Translated: CASSTGTLVEPQHF.

The table lists this clone with a count of one. The chain employs TRBV6-5 and TRBJ1-6; D is uncertain. CDR3 length: 13 residues. CDR1 is MNHEY and CDR2 is SVGAGI in the germline V gene. Trimming cost V 7 bases and J 0 bases, with 4 bases left between them. CDR3 protein: CASISSYNSPLHF. CDR3 DNA sequence: TGTGCCAGCATCTCCTCCTATAATTCACCCCTCCACTTT.

The gene calls are TRBV30 and TRBJ1-5; unclear D gene. The CDR3 contains 13 residues. Germline V CDR1 and CDR2: GTSNPN, SVGIG (reference sequence). V lost 2 bases and J lost 5, with 10 bases in between. The CDR3 loop is CAWSLMGDQPQHF. In DNA, the CDR3 is TGTGCCTGGAGTCTGATGGGCGATCAGCCCCAGCATTTT.

The rearrangement joins TRBV5-6 to TRBJ1-5, with D possibly being TRBD1 (6 bases). The CDR3 has 14 residues. Germline V gives CDR1 SGHDT, CDR2 YYEEEE. V was cut by 7 bases and J by 6 bases, with 17 bases left in between. CDR3: CASATGGASQPQHF. CDR3 sequence (DNA): TGTGCCAGCGCCACGGGGGGGGCGTCTCAGCCCCAGCATTTT.

The CDR3 spells CASMTGNNEQFF. DNA for the CDR3: TGTGCCAGCATGACTGGTAACAATGAGCAGTTCTTC. The chain combines TRBV27 with TRBJ2-1; D is uncertain. The V and J ends lost 7 bases and 5 bases respectively, with 9 bases between them. This CDR3 has 12 amino acids. Germline CDR1 MNHEY, CDR2 SMNVEV (reference sequence).

The rearrangement links TRBV27 to TRBJ2-3; perhaps TRBD1 as D (6 bases). This CDR3 has 15 amino acids. Trimming removed 5 bases at V and 2 bases at J, with 14 bases between. Looked up from germline, CDR1 is MNHEY and CDR2 is SMNVEV (reference sequence). The CDR3 loop reads CASSPRTAPTDTQYF. CDR3 DNA: TGTGCCAGCAGTCCCCGGACAGCCCCCACAGATACGCAGTATTTT.

The J gene is TRBJ2-3, the V gene TRBV27; D is perhaps TRBD1 (6 bases). Germline lookup yields CDR1 MNHEY and CDR2 SMNVEV (reference sequence). Trimming stripped 6 bases from V and 4 bases from J, with 17 bases between. The CDR3 is 15 amino acids. The CDR3 protein is CASRLQGRPADTQYF. The CDR3 DNA reads TGTGCCAGCAGACTACAGGGACGTCCCGCAGATACGCAGTATTTT.